This is a list of T cell receptor beta chains from one sample in a study of blood T cell repertoires in COVID-19. Using immunoSEQ multiplex PCR, the repertoire was profiled, and TCRdb retains in-frame clones only, with some absent. The sample holds 200,000 to 250,000 clones; approximately 86% are singletons and the top ten take approximately 4.2%. The sample comprised PBMCs or T cells enriched from blood (not recorded which). The receptors here all came from a woman between 40 and 50 years old with acute COVID-19. CDR3s include the opening cysteine and the closing phenylalanine or tryptophan. A D gene is named only where the DNA matches it firmly. Clone size is stated in some rows and not others, as once, few, many or a class when expanded.

j_gene: TRBJ1-2; d_gene: TRBD1; v_gene: TRBV24-1; abundance: NA; CDR3nt: TGTGCCAGTTCGGACAGGGAGTTGAACTATGGCTACACCTTC; CDR3aa: CASSDRELNYGYTF
j_gene: TRBJ1-2; d_gene: NA; v_gene: TRBV28; abundance: NA; CDR3nt: TGTGCCAGCAGTTTGCAGGGTCAAGGTTACGATGGCTACACCTTC; CDR3aa: CASSLQGQGYDGYTF
j_gene: TRBJ2-2; d_gene: NA; v_gene: TRBV6-5; abundance: NA; CDR3nt: TGTGCCAGCTGGTCCCCAGGGATCACCGGGGAGCTGTTTTTT; CDR3aa: CASWSPGITGELFF
j_gene: TRBJ2-1; d_gene: NA; v_gene: TRBV11-3; abundance: NA; CDR3nt: TGTGCCAGCAGCTTACAGACTAGACCCTCCTACAATGAGCAGTTCTTC; CDR3aa: CASSLQTRPSYNEQFF
j_gene: TRBJ1-1; d_gene: TRBD1; v_gene: TRBV3-1/TRBV3-2; abundance: NA; CDR3nt: TGTGCCAGCAGGGACAGGGGAAGTAAGACTGAAGCTTTCTTT; CDR3aa: CASRDRGSKTEAFF
j_gene: TRBJ1-1; d_gene: NA; v_gene: TRBV7-2; abundance: NA; CDR3nt: TGTGCCAGCAGCTTAACTTGGGCCGCAGTTCGCACTGAAGCTTTCTTT; CDR3aa: CASSLTWAAVRTEAFF
j_gene: TRBJ1-6; d_gene: NA; v_gene: TRBV6-6; abundance: many; CDR3nt: TGTGCCAGCTGCGGGGGGGGGCAGGGTATCTCACCCCTCCACTTT; CDR3aa: CASCGGGQGISPLHF
j_gene: TRBJ2-1; d_gene: NA; v_gene: TRBV15; abundance: NA; CDR3nt: TGTGCCACCAGCAGAGCTGTGGGCTTTGATGATGAGCAGTTCTTC; CDR3aa: CATSRAVGFDDEQFF
j_gene: TRBJ1-6; d_gene: TRBD1; v_gene: TRBV4-3; abundance: NA; CDR3nt: TGCGCCAGCAGCCAACTGACAGGGGATAATTCACCCCTCCACTTT; CDR3aa: CASSQLTGDNSPLHF
j_gene: TRBJ1-6; d_gene: TRBD1; v_gene: TRBV28; abundance: NA; CDR3nt: TGTGCCAGCAGTTCCCCCGGGACAGCATCAGGATCACCCCTCCACTTT; CDR3aa: CASSSPGTASGSPLHF
j_gene: TRBJ1-2; d_gene: NA; v_gene: TRBV6-5; abundance: NA; CDR3nt: TGTGCCAGCAGTTACTCGGGCAGGGATCATGGCTACACCTTC; CDR3aa: CASSYSGRDHGYTF
j_gene: TRBJ2-7; d_gene: NA; v_gene: TRBV3-1/TRBV3-2; abundance: NA; CDR3nt: TGTGCCAGCCGGGGGTTGACCTACGAGCAGTACTTC; CDR3aa: CASRGLTYEQYF
j_gene: TRBJ1-5; d_gene: NA; v_gene: TRBV28; abundance: NA; CDR3nt: TGTGCCAGCAGCTCCCCCCTTAGCAATCAGCCCCAGCATTTT; CDR3aa: CASSSPLSNQPQHF
j_gene: TRBJ2-7; d_gene: TRBD1; v_gene: TRBV7-8; abundance: once; CDR3nt: TGTGCCAGCAGCTTAGTACAAAACAGGGGGCCGGGCGAGCAGTACTTC; CDR3aa: CASSLVQNRGPGEQYF
j_gene: TRBJ1-1; d_gene: TRBD1; v_gene: TRBV28; abundance: NA; CDR3nt: TGTGCCAGCAGTTCACCGGGACAGATGTCTGAAGCTTTCTTT; CDR3aa: CASSSPGQMSEAFF
j_gene: TRBJ2-3; d_gene: NA; v_gene: TRBV29-1; abundance: NA; CDR3nt: TGCAGCGTTGTTTCCTCGCGGGATGCAGATACGCAGTATTTT; CDR3aa: CSVVSSRDADTQYF
j_gene: TRBJ2-1; d_gene: TRBD2; v_gene: TRBV4-2; abundance: NA; CDR3nt: TGTGCCAGCAGCCAAGATCGGAGCGGGAGAGACAATGAGCAGTTCTTC; CDR3aa: CASSQDRSGRDNEQFF
j_gene: TRBJ2-2; d_gene: NA; v_gene: TRBV7-2; abundance: NA; CDR3nt: TGTGCCAGCAGCTTAGAGCGACTCGGGGAGCTGTTTTTT; CDR3aa: CASSLERLGELFF
j_gene: TRBJ2-7; d_gene: TRBD2; v_gene: TRBV28; abundance: NA; CDR3nt: TGTGCCAGCAGTGCAGCGGGGGAGATCGGGTACGAGCAGTACTTC; CDR3aa: CASSAAGEIGYEQYF
j_gene: TRBJ1-4; d_gene: NA; v_gene: TRBV27; abundance: NA; CDR3nt: TGTGCCAGCAGAAAGGGAGTAAATGAAAAACTGTTTTTT; CDR3aa: CASRKGVNEKLFF
j_gene: TRBJ2-1; d_gene: TRBD2; v_gene: TRBV28; abundance: NA; CDR3nt: TGTGCCAGCAGTTCCCCCAAGACTAGCGGGGGAACCTACAATGAGCAGTTCTTC; CDR3aa: CASSSPKTSGGTYNEQFF
j_gene: TRBJ1-6; d_gene: TRBD1; v_gene: TRBV5-1; abundance: NA; CDR3nt: TGCGCCAGCAGCCAACAGGGGCCCTTGAATTCACCCCTCCACTTT; CDR3aa: CASSQQGPLNSPLHF
j_gene: TRBJ2-7; d_gene: TRBD1; v_gene: TRBV7-8; abundance: NA; CDR3nt: TGTGCCAGCAGCTCCCAGACAGGGAGTGTCTACGAGCAGTACTTC; CDR3aa: CASSSQTGSVYEQYF
j_gene: TRBJ2-2; d_gene: TRBD2; v_gene: TRBV7-2; abundance: NA; CDR3nt: TGTGCCAGCAGCTTAAAGGTTAGCGGGAGGAGAAACACCGGGGAGCTGTTTTTT; CDR3aa: CASSLKVSGRRNTGELFF
j_gene: TRBJ2-3; d_gene: TRBD1; v_gene: TRBV6-5; abundance: NA; CDR3nt: TGTGCCAGCAGTACTCGGACAGGGGGGCCAGATACGCAGTATTTT; CDR3aa: CASSTRTGGPDTQYF
j_gene: TRBJ2-2; d_gene: TRBD2; v_gene: TRBV11-1; abundance: few; CDR3nt: TGTGCCAGCAGCTACTCTAGCGGGACGGAGCCGGGGGAGCTGTTTTTT; CDR3aa: CASSYSSGTEPGELFF
j_gene: TRBJ2-1; d_gene: TRBD2; v_gene: TRBV7-8; abundance: NA; CDR3nt: TGTGCCAGCAGCCCAGATCCCTTGACTAGCGGGATAAGGGAGCAGTTCTTC; CDR3aa: CASSPDPLTSGIREQFF
j_gene: TRBJ2-2; d_gene: NA; v_gene: TRBV6-4; abundance: NA; CDR3nt: TGTGCCAGCAGTGTCTTAGGGGGGAACACCGGGGAGCTGTTTTTT; CDR3aa: CASSVLGGNTGELFF
j_gene: TRBJ1-5; d_gene: NA; v_gene: TRBV27; abundance: NA; CDR3nt: TGTGCCAGCAGTTCTCAGGGGCAGCCCCAGCATTTT; CDR3aa: CASSSQGQPQHF
j_gene: TRBJ2-1; d_gene: TRBD2; v_gene: TRBV5-1; abundance: NA; CDR3nt: TGCGCCAGCAGCTTGGTGGCGGGAGGGCCTGGGGAGCAGTTCTTC; CDR3aa: CASSLVAGGPGEQFF
j_gene: TRBJ1-5; d_gene: NA; v_gene: TRBV28; abundance: NA; CDR3nt: TGTGCCAGCAGTTTGAGGTCGGGGGGCCAGCCCCAGCATTTT; CDR3aa: CASSLRSGGQPQHF